A single T cell receptor beta chain is shown here with its context. No antigen is known for it. The data derive from a study of OX40 agonist ivuxolimab in advanced cancers. At the level of the study: Partial responses occurred in three patients (one hepatocellular carcinoma, two cutaneous melanoma). Regarding the study as a whole: At 0.1 to 3.0 mg/kg and by week 6, clonal expansion occurred in CD4+ and CD8+ blood T cells.

Assay: immunoSEQ multiplex PCR; the TCRdb copy retains only in-frame clones and omits some. The data show around 100,000 clones, approximately 93% seen once. The CDR3 contains 8 residues. The sequenced sample was CD4+ or CD8+ T cells sorted from blood, obtained in a trial of the OX40 agonist ivuxolimab. The TCR comes from an adult with an advanced solid tumor such as melanoma, head and neck, liver or kidney cancer. The chain is built from TRBV21-1 and TRBJ2-1. TRBV21-1 is a pseudogene segment. CDR3 protein: CASGEQFF. Here the CDR3 DNA reads TGTGCCAGCGGTGAGCAGTTCTTC.